These 9 T cell receptor beta chains came from one sample sequenced in a study of sequential checkpoint blockade in melanoma. Treatment in this sample: randomized to nivolumab then ipilimumab (arm A) or the reverse (arm B). Data came from immunoSEQ multiplex PCR; TCRdb stores just in-frame clones and leaves some out. This sample carries 15,000 to 20,000 clones, about 70% of them seen once, and the ten largest clones take approximately 20%. The sequences come from CD8+ T cells sorted from blood (inferred from file names), collected from a patient given nivolumab and ipilimumab in sequence. These receptors were taken from a human donor with melanoma.

This clone has more than one count but fewer than ten. This chain links TRBV5-4 with TRBJ2-4, with a possible D match to TRBD1 (5 bases). Trimming removed 0 bases at V and 5 bases at J, with 9 bases between. This CDR3 is built from 14 residues. In germline, CDR1 is SGHNT, CDR2 YYREEE (reference sequence). CDR3 nucleotides: TGTGCCAGCAGCTTGGCAGGGTCTGAAAACATTCAGTACTTC. The encoded protein is CASSLAGSENIQYF. Variable domain in full (rest from reference TRBV5-4 and TRBJ2-4): ETGVTQSPTHLIKTRGQQVTLRCSSQSGHNTVSWYQQALGQGPQFIFQYYREEENGRGNFPPRFSGLQFPNYSSELNVNALELDDSALYLCASSLAGSENIQYFGAGTRLSVL.

This chain connects TRBV2 to TRBJ1-1; perhaps TRBD1 as D (5 bases). Germline loops: CDR1 SNHLY, CDR2 FYNNEI. V was cut by 7 bases and J by 1 base, with 13 bases left in between. The CDR3 contains 14 residues. The CDR3 DNA sequence: TGTGCCAGCACCGGGGGGGGGAAGAACACTGAAGCTTTCTTT. Amino acid sequence: CASTGGGKNTEAFF.

In DNA form, the CDR3 reads TGTGCCAGCAGCCAAGAGGGGACAGAAGAGACCCAGTACTTC. Translated: CASSQEGTEETQYF. The rearrangement joins TRBV4-2 to TRBJ2-5, with 7 bases identical to TRBD1. This CDR3 has 14 residues. The trim removed 0 bases at V and 3 bases at J, leaving 1 base unmatched. Germline CDR1 and CDR2: LGHNA and YNFKEQ.

This clone ranks as medium-sized. CDR3 coding DNA: TGTGCCAGCAGCTTAGGGAGAAGCGGGGGGCATTCCTACAATGAGCAGTTCTTC. As protein: CASSLGRSGGHSYNEQFF. The chain uses TRBV7-9 and TRBJ2-1; 9 nucleotides agree with TRBD2. This CDR3 has 18 amino acids. Germline assignment: CDR1 SEHNR and CDR2 FQNEAQ (reference sequence). V dropped 1 base and J dropped 1; count of bases not matched to a gene: 8. The variable domain in full, with the rest retrieved from reference TRBV7-9 and TRBJ2-1, is DTGVSQNPRHKITKRGQNVTFRCDPISEHNRLYWYRQTLGQGPEFLTYFQNEAQLEKSRLLSDRFSAERPKGSFSTLEIQRTEQGDSAMYLCASSLGRSGGHSYNEQFFGPGTRLTVL.

This clone was recorded a few times. The gene calls are TRBV5-6 and TRBJ1-2; TRBD1 is a possible D gene (6 bases). The CDR3 totals 12 residues. The germline V gene encodes CDR1 SGHDT and CDR2 YYEEEE. V lost 3 bases, J lost 5 bases, and 8 bases lay in between. The CDR3, as DNA: TGTGCCAGCAGCTCAACAGGGTATGGCTACACCTTC. Protein product: CASSSTGYGYTF.

The chain combines TRBV2 with TRBJ1-2; no reliable D call. The germline CDR1 and CDR2 sequences are SNHLY and FYNNEI. The CDR3 is 16 amino acids. The V and J ends lost 7 bases and 7 bases respectively, with 25 bases between them. CDR3: CASTFLVAVPIAGYTF. The CDR3, as DNA: TGTGCCAGCACTTTTCTAGTAGCAGTACCCATCGCTGGCTACACCTTC.

The chain has TRBV2 and TRBJ1-6; D perhaps matches TRBD1 (5 bases). The CDR3 loop spans 14 amino acids. Trimming cost V 11 bases and J 4 bases, with 15 bases left between them. In germline, CDR1 is SNHLY, CDR2 FYNNEI. This CDR3 reads CAGASTAYNSPLHF. DNA for the CDR3: TGTGCCGGCGCCTCGACAGCTTATAATTCACCCCTCCACTTT. Full variable domain (remainder filled in from reference TRBV2 and TRBJ1-6): EPEVTQTPSHQVTQMGQEVILRCVPISNHLYFYWYRQILGQKVEFLVSFYNNEISEKSEIFDDQFSVERPDGSNFTLKIRSTKLEDSAMYFCAGASTAYNSPLHFGNGTRLTVT.

V is TRBV25-1 and J is TRBJ2-5; a weak D match, TRBD2 (6 bases). Gene TRBJ2-7 matches the end of the DNA better, so the J call may be wrong. There are 17 residues in the CDR3. Germline CDR1 and CDR2: MGHDK and SYGVNS. The CDR3, as DNA: TGTGCCAGCAGTGACGGGGGTTGGGGAGAAGGCTCCTACGAGCAGTACTTC. Its translation: CASSDGGWGEGSYEQYF.

V gene TRBV11-2 combines with J gene TRBJ1-2; the D gene is possibly TRBD1 (5 bases). The CDR3 has 12 amino acids. V lost 5 bases and J lost 6, with 10 bases in between. CDR1 is SGHAT and CDR2 is FQNNGV in the germline V gene. The DNA of the CDR3 is TGTGCCAGCAGCCCCCAGGGCCATGGCTACACCTTC. It specifies CASSPQGHGYTF.